This T cell receptor (beta chain) was retrieved from a study of CD8+CD57+ T cells in acquired aplastic anemia (dated by TCRdb to 2016 to 2019). In terms of the full investigation: Extracted DNA from sorted CD4+ and CD8+ cells averaged approximately 3 ug, ranging from roughly 0.17 to 27.4 ug. CD8+CD57+ expansion was defined as frequency above the mean frequency observed in healthy subjects.

Patients chosen for sequencing had shown expansion of CD8+CD57+ cells by flow cytometry. Every patient had a diagnosis of severe acquired aplastic anemia based on International Study of Aplastic Anemia and Agranulocytosis and Camitta criteria. At the time blood was sampled, none of the patients had received any therapy. In this study, sorted CD4+ and CD8+ T cells from the blood of healthy subjects and of severe aplastic anemia patients had their TCR repertoires deep-sequenced. Patients were enrolled in the USA under clinicaltrials.gov protocols 00001620, 01623167, 00001397, 00071045, 00081523 and 00961064. Ficoll-Paque density gradient centrifugation was used to isolate peripheral blood mononuclear cells. Before DNA was extracted, CD4+ and CD8+ T cells were sorted using either FACS or magnetic beads. This clonotype has ten or more counts. It has no known antigen specificity. Base-call qualities are not available, and no considerably larger clone is one nucleotide away.

Genomic DNA was used as template for profiling of TCR beta VDJ combinations and CDR3 sequences. TCR repertoire sequencing was run on an Illumina HiSeq 2000. As for the original processing: TRBV/TRBJ rearrangement plots, CDR3 size and DJ length profiles, and Simpson's diversity index were used to assess repertoires. The immunodominant clone was defined as the most abundant DNA sequence in deep sequencing data. CDR3 amino acid sequences were screened for sharing across subjects and compared with published repertoires and the VDJdb database. The public reads were reprocessed in TCRdb via fastp at Q25 and MiXCR, keeping in-frame beta chains. A single entry per CDR3 protein holds the most common genes and DNA from its merged rows. What appears here as the V and J calls and clone size reflects TCRdb's work, not the paper's. This sample is represented by approximately 180,000 distinct CDR3 sequences; 45% to 55% of them were singletons. The ten largest make up more than 0.85% of the sample.

Here is what the overall study found, with its caveats: No significant difference in CD8+ Simpson's diversity was found between patients and healthy controls (P=0.060). Fewer than 30 CD8+ CDR3 sequences were found in both patients and controls but appeared to be highly expressed in patients and within the immunodominant clones of the patients.

Trimming at the junction amounts to 10 bases on V and 5 bases on J, and the germline ends lie 12 bases apart. CDR1 and CDR2 are read off the germline V gene as SNHLY and FYNNEI. From the cysteine up to the phenylalanine, the CDR3 has a length of 13 residues. The retained sequence is limited to the CDR3, 39 bases, with the frame set at the first base. In this chain, TRBV2 is recombined with TRBJ1-6; a tentative D call is TRBD1 (6 bases match). Sequenced: sorted CD4+, CD8+, or CD8+CD57+ T cells (not recorded which) from PBMCs. This clonotype originated in a human donor with aplastic anemia. The sequence in DNA is TGTGCCAACAGGGCTTTGGATAATTCACCCCTCCACTTT. It is translated as CANRALDNSPLHF.